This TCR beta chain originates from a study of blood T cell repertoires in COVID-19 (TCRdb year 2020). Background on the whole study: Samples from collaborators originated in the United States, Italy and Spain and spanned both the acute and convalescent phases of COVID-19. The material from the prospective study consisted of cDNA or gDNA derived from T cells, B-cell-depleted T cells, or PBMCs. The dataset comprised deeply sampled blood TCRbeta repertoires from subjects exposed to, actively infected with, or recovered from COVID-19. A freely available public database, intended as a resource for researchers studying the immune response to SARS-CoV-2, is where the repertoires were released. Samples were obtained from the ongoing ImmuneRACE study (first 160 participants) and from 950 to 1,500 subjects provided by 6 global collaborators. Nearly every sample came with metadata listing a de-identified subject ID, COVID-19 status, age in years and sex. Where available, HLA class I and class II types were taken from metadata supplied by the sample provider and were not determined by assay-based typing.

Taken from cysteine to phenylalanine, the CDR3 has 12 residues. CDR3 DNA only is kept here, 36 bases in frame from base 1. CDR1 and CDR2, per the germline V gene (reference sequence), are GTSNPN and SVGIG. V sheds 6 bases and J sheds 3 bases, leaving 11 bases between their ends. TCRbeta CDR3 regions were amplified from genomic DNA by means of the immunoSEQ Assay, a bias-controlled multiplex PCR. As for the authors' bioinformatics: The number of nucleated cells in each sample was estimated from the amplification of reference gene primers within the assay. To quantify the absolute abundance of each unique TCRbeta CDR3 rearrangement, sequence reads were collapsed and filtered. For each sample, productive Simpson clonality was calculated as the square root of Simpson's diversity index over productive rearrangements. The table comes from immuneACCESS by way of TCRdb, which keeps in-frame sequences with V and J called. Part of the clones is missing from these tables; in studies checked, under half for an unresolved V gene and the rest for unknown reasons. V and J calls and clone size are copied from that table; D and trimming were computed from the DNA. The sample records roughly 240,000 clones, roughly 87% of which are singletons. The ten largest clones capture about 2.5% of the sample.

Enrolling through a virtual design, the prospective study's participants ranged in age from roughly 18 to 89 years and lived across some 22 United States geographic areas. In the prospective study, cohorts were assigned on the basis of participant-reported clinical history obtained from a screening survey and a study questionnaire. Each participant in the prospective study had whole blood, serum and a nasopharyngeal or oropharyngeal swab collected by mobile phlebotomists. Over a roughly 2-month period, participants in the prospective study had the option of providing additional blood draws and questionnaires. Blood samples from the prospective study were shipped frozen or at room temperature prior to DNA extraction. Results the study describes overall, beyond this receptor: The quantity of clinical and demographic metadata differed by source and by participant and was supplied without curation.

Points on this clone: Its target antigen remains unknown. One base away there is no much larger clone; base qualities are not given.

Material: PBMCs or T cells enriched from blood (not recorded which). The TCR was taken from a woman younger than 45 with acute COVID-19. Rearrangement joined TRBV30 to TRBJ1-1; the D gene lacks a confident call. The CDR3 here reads CACLEVYTEAFF. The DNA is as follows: TGTGCCTGCTTGGAGGTGTACACTGAAGCTTTCTTT.